This TCR beta chain derives from a study of regulatory and conventional T cells in RAG deficiency. Blood CD4+ CD25-low CD127-high conventional T cells supplied the genomic DNA template. In the case of this clone: Antigen unknown. The germline gene is not matched at one end of the junction; a read error may be the cause.

Notes on the study in general: In Omenn syndrome, Treg and Tconv repertoires overlapped >75%.

The CDR3 consists of 14 residues. The V gene's germline CDR1 is SSHAT and CDR2 FNYEAQ (reference sequence). Only in-frame clones appear in the TCRdb table, and some are missing; sequencing was by immunoSEQ multiplex PCR. The sample shows roughly 45,000 clones, 75% to 90% of them seen only once. These data also featured in a second study, about regulatory T cells. Turning to that study: Primers: 52 TRBV forward and 13 TRBJ reverse. Patient repertoires had restricted TRB V-J pairs and skewed V and J usage, most in Tregs.

Sequenced material: CD4+ effector T cells sorted from blood. The V call is TRBV7-7, the J call TRBJ2-5; tentative D call: TRBD1 (5 bases). This receptor was taken from a human donor in good health. CDR3 sequence (DNA): TGTGCTAGCAGCTACTCAGGGATTATGGAGACCCAGTACTTC. Translating gives CASSYSGIMETQYF.